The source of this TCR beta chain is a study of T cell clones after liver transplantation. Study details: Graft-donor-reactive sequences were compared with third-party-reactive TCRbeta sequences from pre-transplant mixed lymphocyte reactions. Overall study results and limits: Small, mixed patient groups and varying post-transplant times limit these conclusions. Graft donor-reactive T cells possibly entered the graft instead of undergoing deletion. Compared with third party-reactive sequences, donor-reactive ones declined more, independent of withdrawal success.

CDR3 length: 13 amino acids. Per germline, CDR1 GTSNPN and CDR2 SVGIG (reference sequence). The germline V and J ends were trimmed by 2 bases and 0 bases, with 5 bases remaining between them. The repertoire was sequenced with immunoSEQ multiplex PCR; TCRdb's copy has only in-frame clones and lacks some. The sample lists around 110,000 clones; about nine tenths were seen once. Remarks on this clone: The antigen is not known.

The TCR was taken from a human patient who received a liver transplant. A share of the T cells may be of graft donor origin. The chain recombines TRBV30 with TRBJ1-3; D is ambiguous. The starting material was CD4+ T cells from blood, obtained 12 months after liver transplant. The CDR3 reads CAWSRSSGNTIYF. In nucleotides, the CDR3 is TGTGCCTGGAGTAGGAGCTCTGGAAACACCATATATTTT. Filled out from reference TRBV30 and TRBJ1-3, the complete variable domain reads SQTIHQWPATLVQPVGSPLSLECTVEGTSNPNLYWYRQAAGRGLQLLFYSVGIGQISSEVPQNLSASRPQDRQFILSSKKLLLSDSGFYLCAWSRSSGNTIYFGEGSWLTVV.